This T cell receptor beta chain was observed in a study of CD8 T cells in Susac syndrome (dated by TCRdb to the late 2010s). As for the study more broadly: Repertoire sequencing was used to test whether CD8+ T cell activation and differentiation in Susac syndrome was antigen driven. Results the study describes overall, beyond this receptor: The study acknowledged that relatively few individuals were included in the TCR sequencing and HLA analysis.

High-throughput TCR beta sequencing profiled peripheral blood CD8+ and CD4+ T cells from healthy donors, Susac syndrome patients and multiple sclerosis patients. The multiple sclerosis controls were treatment-naive patients who had stable or active relapsing-remitting disease and met the revised McDonald criteria. Bulk CD8+ and CD4+ T cells were purified by magnetic negative isolation, whereas CD8+ TEMRA cells were enriched by FACS. Blood was drawn into EDTA tubes, processed within 24 hours, and PBMCs were isolated by density gradient centrifugation. PBMCs destined for TCR sequencing were cryopreserved in liquid nitrogen and later thawed in a 37 °C water bath. The sorted or isolated CD4+, CD8+ and CD8+ TEMRA cells had a purity of 90% or higher. RNA was extracted using the RNeasy kit, and about 0.45 to 1 ug of the RNA was reverse transcribed with random hexamers. The immunoSEQ multiplex PCR assay, covering 54 Vbeta and 13 Jbeta segments, was used to amplify TCR beta CDR3 regions. PCR amplification bias was corrected using a synthetic template baseline for primer optimization and computational correction. Processing in the source paper ran as follows. Only productive sequences were kept, with reads annotated to V, D and J genes according to IMGT and analyzed in immunoSEQ Analyzer. To calculate clonality, Shannon entropy was normalized by log2 of the number of productive unique sequences and then subtracted from one. For each patient and control, public and private clones were evaluated among the 100 most prevalent clones. Susac-specific clones were defined as absent from healthy and MS cohorts, roughly 1,100 published viral clones and other ImmuneACCESS disease sequences. TCRdb reanalyzed the raw reads on its own, using fastp at Q25 for trimming and MiXCR for clone calling, and kept in-frame beta chains. Each CDR3 protein gets just one entry, which takes the most common genes and DNA from the rows behind it. TCRdb's processing, not the authors', yielded these V and J calls. The sample yields 190,000 or so distinct CDR3 sequences; about 95% were counted once. About 0.08% of the sample goes to the ten largest clones.

There are 12 amino acids in the CDR3, from cysteine to phenylalanine inclusive. Of the read, only the CDR3 DNA is kept; its 36 bases are in frame from base 1. Based on the germline V gene, the CDR1 and CDR2 sequences are KGHDR and SFDVKD. V is shortened by 3 bases, J by 8 bases, and the region joining them spans 9 bases. A note on this clonotype: No cognate antigen has been identified for it. The input lacks base qualities; no much larger clone sits a single base away.

The sequenced sample consisted of CD4+ T cells from PBMCs. The clonotype was recovered from a human donor with multiple sclerosis. The chain is encoded by TRBV24-1 joined to TRBJ1-2, with TRBD1 perhaps the D gene, on 5 matching bases. The base sequence is TGTGCCACCAGTGATCCCGGGACCGGCTACACCTTC. Its protein is CATSDPGTGYTF.